This TCR beta chain was profiled in a study of memory CD4+ T cells and cytomegalovirus serostatus. Study-wide background: Donors were healthy Belgian adults, several CMV seropositive and 20 to 25 seronegative.

Single viable CD3+CD4+CD8-CD45RO+ cells were sorted as the memory CD4+ T cells. Serostatus was set by detecting CMV pp150, pp28, p38, p52 IgG. After thawing, CD4+ T cells were positively selected. As regards this clone: Its cognate antigen is unknown.

Here immunoSEQ multiplex PCR was the method, and the copy in TCRdb shows in-frame clones only, minus some. This table holds tens of thousands of clones, about three quarters found once. Study-wide points: The CMV-associated TCR signature appears largely within the CD4+ memory repertoire.

Trimming shortened V by 2 bases and J by 1 base, and 15 bases separated the two germline ends. Germline CDR1 reads SGHAT; CDR2 reads FQNNGV. The CDR3 runs 17 residues. This rearrangement joins TRBV11-2 to TRBJ2-4, with a weak D call TRBD2 (5 bases). The sequence derives from an adult in good health and CMV-seronegative. Some clones in this sample may be carry-over from other donors' samples. Sequencing was performed on memory CD4+ T cells from blood. The CDR3 is CASSLNGEGVAKNIQYF. The CDR3 DNA reads TGTGCCAGCAGCTTAAACGGTGAGGGTGTCGCCAAAAACATTCAGTACTTC.